Shown below are 20 T cell receptor beta chains from a single sample sequenced in a study of neoadjuvant anti-PD-1 for oral cavity cancer. Some clones are missing from TCRdb's copy, which holds only in-frame ones; the method was immunoSEQ multiplex PCR. The repertoire holds some 7,700 clones, with 70% as singletons. Time point given: after neoadjuvant nivolumab, at surgical resection. Sequencing used PBMCs, obtained after nivolumab (anti-PD-1) treatment. These receptor sequences come from a person aged 40 to 85 with oral cavity squamous cell carcinoma.

CDR3 residues: CATSRDKGGATQYF. The CDR3 DNA is TGTGCCACCAGCAGAGATAAGGGAGGGGCGACCCAGTACTTC. V usage is TRBV15 and J usage is TRBJ2-5, with 7 nucleotides matching TRBD2. Germline loops: CDR1 LNHNV, CDR2 YYDKDF (reference sequence). With V trimmed by 0 bases and J by 7 bases, 5 bases remained unmatched. This CDR3 region has 14 residues.

V and J are TRBV5-1 and TRBJ1-4; TRBD1 is a possible D gene (5 bases). V lost 0 bases and J 6 bases, leaving 15 bases between the germline ends. The CDR3 length is 16 residues. Germline V gives CDR1 SGHRS, CDR2 YFSETQ. The CDR3 loop is CASSLAGASIYEKLFF. The CDR3 nucleotides read TGCGCCAGCAGCTTGGCCGGGGCCAGCATATATGAAAAACTGTTTTTT.

The chain links TRBV6-5 to TRBJ2-7; 9 bases agree with TRBD2. Germline V gene lookup returns CDR1 MNHEY and CDR2 SVGAGI. There are 13 residues in the CDR3. The trim removed 6 bases at V and 1 base at J, leaving 1 base unmatched. CDR3 residues: CASRGLASYEQYF. In DNA, the CDR3 is TGTGCCAGCAGAGGACTAGCGTCCTACGAGCAGTACTTC.

The V gene is TRBV6-6, the J gene TRBJ2-7, with D perhaps TRBD1 (6 bases). The V end was cut by 6 bases, the J end by 2 bases, with 14 bases between. This CDR3 spans 14 amino acids. Per the germline V gene, CDR1 is MNHNY and CDR2 is SVGAGI (reference sequence). The DNA for the CDR3 is TGTGCCAGCAGATCCGACAGGACGACCTACGAGCAGTACTTC. Its translation: CASRSDRTTYEQYF.

V is TRBV7-9 and J is TRBJ1-6; perhaps TRBD1 as D (6 bases). The CDR3 loop spans 16 amino acids. Looked up from germline, CDR1 is SEHNR and CDR2 is FQNEAQ (reference sequence). The ends were cut back, 5 bases at V and 7 bases at J, with 18 bases in the middle. The CDR3 loop is CASSPGRRTENSPLHF. CDR3 in DNA: TGTGCCAGCAGCCCAGGTAGGCGGACAGAAAATTCACCCCTCCACTTT.

V is TRBV6-5 and J is TRBJ1-5, with D possibly matching TRBD1 (6 bases). Germline V gene data show CDR1 as MNHEY and CDR2 as SVGAGI. V was trimmed by 6 bases and J by 1 base, leaving 13 bases between them. The CDR3 extends over 15 amino acids. The CDR3 region is CASRTDRISNQPQHF. The CDR3 DNA reads as TGTGCCAGCAGAACTGACAGGATCAGCAATCAGCCCCAGCATTTT.

As DNA, the CDR3 is TGTGCCAGCTCACCACAATACGATCCGAACACTGAAGCTTTCTTT. Encoded protein: CASSPQYDPNTEAFF. The chain recombines TRBV18 with TRBJ1-1; D is ambiguous. The CDR3 is 15 amino acids. Germline V gene lookup returns CDR1 KGHSH and CDR2 LQKENI. The V gene lost 1 base and the J gene lost 1 base, with 10 bases spanning the gap.

V and J are TRBV5-1 and TRBJ2-7; tentatively, D is TRBD2 (5 bases). The V gene lost 0 bases and the J gene lost 3 bases, with 13 bases spanning the gap. Germline CDR1 and CDR2: SGHRS and YFSETQ. The CDR3 totals 15 residues. Written as DNA, the CDR3 is TGCGCCAGCAGCTTGGGGCCGGGAACTGACTACGAGCAGTACTTC. As protein: CASSLGPGTDYEQYF.

The J gene is TRBJ1-2, the V gene TRBV10-3; TRBD1 might be the D (5 bases). Germline V gene lookup returns CDR1 ENHRY and CDR2 SYGVKD. Trimming pared 2 bases from V and 5 bases from J, leaving 18 bases between. The CDR3 extends over 16 amino acids. The CDR3 DNA sequence: TGTGCCATCAGTGAGCCGAATCGTTGGGGACCGTATGGCTACACCTTC. Its translation is CAISEPNRWGPYGYTF.

J is TRBJ1-1 and V is TRBV9, with 8 bases that match TRBD1. V lost 0 bases, J lost 12 bases, and 10 bases stayed unmatched. Germline lookup yields CDR1 SGDLS and CDR2 YYNGEE. This CDR3 is 14 amino acids long. In nucleotides, the CDR3 is TGTGCCAGCAGCGTAGTGCAGGGGGCAGTTAGGCCTTTCTTT. Its translation: CASSVVQGAVRPFF.

The rearrangement uses TRBV25-1 and TRBJ2-5; D is unclear. Deletions cut 6 bases from V and 7 bases from J, with 9 bases between. Germline values: CDR1 MGHDK, CDR2 SYGVNS. The CDR3 length is 11 residues. In nucleotides, the CDR3 is TGTGCCAGCAGCCCCGGCCGGACCCAGTACTTC. It specifies CASSPGRTQYF.

V is TRBV18 and J is TRBJ2-2; D remains ambiguous. The CDR3 length is 14 residues. CDR1 and CDR2 from the germline V gene are KGHSH and LQKENI. The V end lost 3 bases, the J end lost 1 base, and 6 bases lay between the germline ends. The CDR3 region is CASSPNMNTGELFF. The CDR3 coding sequence is TGTGCCAGCTCACCCAATATGAACACCGGGGAGCTGTTTTTT.

The chain has TRBV5-4 and TRBJ1-2; D is unclear. Germline CDR1 and CDR2: SGHNT and YYREEE (reference sequence). The CDR3 is 13 residues long. The V end was cut by 0 bases, the J end by 7 bases, with 10 bases between. The CDR3 bases are TGTGCCAGCAGCTTGGCGGCCCCCTTTGGCTACACCTTC. Translation gives CASSLAAPFGYTF.

V usage is TRBV9 and J usage is TRBJ2-7; 8 nucleotides line up with TRBD1. V trimming: 4 bases; J trimming: 0 bases; junction bases outside the gene matches: 3. CDR1 is SGDLS, CDR2 YYNGEE, per germline. This CDR3 is built from 14 residues. CDR3 amino acids: CASSSDRGSYEQYF. In DNA, the CDR3 is TGTGCCAGCAGCTCCGACAGGGGCTCCTACGAGCAGTACTTC.

The chain recombines TRBV7-2 with TRBJ2-2, with D possibly matching TRBD2 (5 bases). Germline CDR1 and CDR2: SGHTA and FQGNSA. This CDR3 has 12 residues. The V end was cut by 6 bases, the J end by 9 bases, with 11 bases between. CDR3 bases: TGTGCCAGCAGTTCCGGACTCAGGGAGCTGTTTTTT. Residues: CASSSGLRELFF.

The J gene is TRBJ1-5, the V gene TRBV19; weak D call: TRBD1 (5 bases). The V end lost 2 bases, the J end lost 5 bases, and 10 bases lay between the germline ends. This CDR3 is built from 14 residues. From germline, CDR1 is LNHDA and CDR2 SQIVND (reference sequence). Here the CDR3 DNA reads TGTGCCAGTAGTATAACGGGAGGGGATCAGCCCCAGCATTTT. It is translated as CASSITGGDQPQHF.

The rearrangement joins TRBV29-1 to TRBJ1-1, with D maybe TRBD1 (6 bases). The CDR3 has 14 amino acids. Germline-derived CDR1 and CDR2 are SQVTM and ANQGSEA. Trimming stripped 2 bases from V and 4 bases from J, with 14 bases between. CDR3: CSVEPGGRGTEAFF. The CDR3 DNA is TGCAGCGTTGAACCGGGGGGGCGCGGCACTGAAGCTTTCTTT. The full variable domain, completed using reference TRBV29-1 and TRBJ1-1, is SAVISQKPSRDICQRGTSLTIQCQVDSQVTMMFWYRQQPGQSLTLIATANQGSEATYESGFVIDKFPISRPNLTFSTLTVSNMSPEDSSIYLCSVEPGGRGTEAFFGQGTRLTVV.

This rearrangement joins TRBV19 to TRBJ2-5; 11 nucleotides line up with TRBD2. CDR3 size: 18 residues. V lost 8 bases and J lost 4; bases outside the gene matches: 18. Germline V gene lookup returns CDR1 LNHDA and CDR2 SQIVND (reference sequence). The CDR3 spells CASSPLLAGVPQGETQYF. The CDR3 coding sequence is TGTGCCAGTTCCCCTCTACTAGCGGGGGTTCCTCAAGGAGAGACCCAGTACTTC.

The table lists this clone with a count of one. The V and J genes are TRBV19 and TRBJ1-2; TRBD1 matches 9 bases. The CDR3 sequence is 14 residues long. Germline V gene sequence: CDR1 LNHDA, CDR2 SQIVND (reference sequence). V lost 5 bases and J lost 4; bases outside the gene matches: 5. CDR3 in DNA: TGTGCCAGTAGTGTCCGGGACAGGGTCTATGGCTACACCTTC. This sequence encodes CASSVRDRVYGYTF.

The V call is TRBV15, the J call TRBJ2-1; 8 nucleotides line up with TRBD2. Trimming cost V 0 bases and J 2 bases; bases outside gene matches: 6. The CDR3 extends over 17 amino acids. The germline V gene encodes CDR1 LNHNV and CDR2 YYDKDF (reference sequence). This chain's CDR3 is CATSRDIRGGTYNEQFF. In DNA, the CDR3 is TGTGCCACCAGCAGAGATATCCGGGGGGGAACCTACAATGAGCAGTTCTTC.